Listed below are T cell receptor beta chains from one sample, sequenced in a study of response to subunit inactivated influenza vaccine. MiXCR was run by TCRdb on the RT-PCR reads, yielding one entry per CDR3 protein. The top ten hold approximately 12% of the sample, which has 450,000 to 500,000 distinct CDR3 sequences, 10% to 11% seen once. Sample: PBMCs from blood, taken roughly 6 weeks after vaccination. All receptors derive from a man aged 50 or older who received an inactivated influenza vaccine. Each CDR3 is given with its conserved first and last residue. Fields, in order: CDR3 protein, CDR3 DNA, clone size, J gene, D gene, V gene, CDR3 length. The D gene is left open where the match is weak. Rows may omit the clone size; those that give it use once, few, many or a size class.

CDR3 protein: CASSLDLGIAVYEQYF; CDR3 DNA: TGTGCCAGCAGCTTAGATCTTGGAATAGCAGTCTACGAGCAGTACTTC; clone size: few; J gene: TRBJ2-7; D gene: NA; V gene: TRBV11-2; CDR3 length: 16
CDR3 protein: CSAVGTDGNQPQHF; CDR3 DNA: TGCAGCGCTGTCGGGACAGACGGCAATCAGCCCCAGCATTTT; clone size: many; J gene: TRBJ1-5; D gene: TRBD1; V gene: TRBV29-1; CDR3 length: 14
CDR3 protein: CASSRGGSGSYEQYF; CDR3 DNA: TGTGCCAGCAGCCGGGGGGGTAGCGGGTCCTACGAGCAGTACTTC; clone size: few; J gene: TRBJ2-7; D gene: TRBD2; V gene: TRBV7-2; CDR3 length: 15
CDR3 protein: CSARDIRDGRGSEQYF; CDR3 DNA: TGCAGTGCTAGAGATATTAGGGACGGGCGGGGGTCCGAGCAGTACTTC; clone size: NA; J gene: TRBJ2-7; D gene: TRBD2; V gene: TRBV20-1; CDR3 length: 16
CDR3 protein: CASSLEASWAQPQHF; CDR3 DNA: TGTGCCAGCAGTTTAGAGGCTTCGTGGGCCCAGCCCCAGCATTTT; clone size: few; J gene: TRBJ1-5; D gene: NA; V gene: TRBV12-3/TRBV12-4; CDR3 length: 15
CDR3 protein: CASSLSQGATYEQYF; CDR3 DNA: TGTGCCAGCAGTTTATCCCAGGGGGCAACCTACGAGCAGTACTTC; clone size: few; J gene: TRBJ2-7; D gene: TRBD1; V gene: TRBV28; CDR3 length: 15
CDR3 protein: CASSTSGVYEQYF; CDR3 DNA: TGCGCCAGCAGCACTAGCGGAGTATACGAGCAGTACTTC; clone size: many; J gene: TRBJ2-7; D gene: TRBD2; V gene: TRBV5-1; CDR3 length: 13
CDR3 protein: CSVEPGQTLQETQYF; CDR3 DNA: TGCAGCGTTGAACCGGGACAGACACTCCAAGAGACCCAGTACTTC; clone size: few; J gene: TRBJ2-5; D gene: TRBD1; V gene: TRBV29-1; CDR3 length: 15
CDR3 protein: CASTPIGTASNEQFF; CDR3 DNA: TGTGCCAGCACCCCAATTGGGACCGCATCCAATGAGCAGTTCTTC; clone size: NA; J gene: TRBJ2-1; D gene: NA; V gene: TRBV28; CDR3 length: 15
CDR3 protein: CASRRTGGIDTQYF; CDR3 DNA: TGTGCCAGCAGGAGGACCGGGGGGATAGATACGCAGTATTTT; clone size: many; J gene: TRBJ2-3; D gene: TRBD2; V gene: TRBV7-2; CDR3 length: 14
CDR3 protein: CASSIDPAGGTYNEQFF; CDR3 DNA: TGTGCCAGTAGTATTGACCCAGCGGGAGGGACCTACAATGAGCAGTTCTTC; clone size: few; J gene: TRBJ2-1; D gene: TRBD2; V gene: TRBV19; CDR3 length: 17
CDR3 protein: CSARDLRGHSNTGELFF; CDR3 DNA: TGCAGTGCTAGAGATCTTAGGGGACATTCGAACACCGGGGAGCTGTTTTTT; clone size: once; J gene: TRBJ2-2; D gene: NA; V gene: TRBV20-1; CDR3 length: 17
CDR3 protein: CASSYSVTGGAGKNIQYF; CDR3 DNA: TGTGCCAGCAGTTACTCGGTAACAGGGGGCGCGGGCAAAAACATTCAGTACTTC; clone size: few; J gene: TRBJ2-4; D gene: TRBD1; V gene: TRBV6-5; CDR3 length: 18
CDR3 protein: CASSQSTGVTGELFF; CDR3 DNA: TGTGCCAGCAGTCAATCCACTGGGGTTACCGGGGAGCTGTTTTTT; clone size: once; J gene: TRBJ2-2; D gene: NA; V gene: TRBV12-3/TRBV12-4; CDR3 length: 15
CDR3 protein: CSARDWAGPGTDTQYF; CDR3 DNA: TGCAGTGCTAGAGATTGGGCGGGGCCCGGGACAGATACGCAGTATTTT; clone size: many; J gene: TRBJ2-3; D gene: NA; V gene: TRBV20-1; CDR3 length: 16
CDR3 protein: CASKPTPGLAGAAGTGELFF; CDR3 DNA: TGTGCCAGCAAACCCACACCGGGACTAGCGGGAGCGGCTGGGACCGGGGAGCTGTTTTTT; clone size: few; J gene: TRBJ2-2; D gene: TRBD2; V gene: TRBV28; CDR3 length: 20
CDR3 protein: CASSLGGSPFNEQFF; CDR3 DNA: TGTGCCAGCAGTTTAGGGGGTTCCCCCTTCAATGAGCAGTTCTTC; clone size: many; J gene: TRBJ2-1; D gene: NA; V gene: TRBV12-3/TRBV12-4; CDR3 length: 15
CDR3 protein: CASSWVGETQYF; CDR3 DNA: TGTGCCAGCAGCTGGGTCGGAGAGACCCAGTACTTC; clone size: NA; J gene: TRBJ2-5; D gene: NA; V gene: TRBV5-6; CDR3 length: 12
CDR3 protein: CASSQDGTGNYGYTF; CDR3 DNA: TGTGCCAGCAGCCAAGATGGGACTGGGAACTATGGCTACACCTTC; clone size: few; J gene: TRBJ1-2; D gene: NA; V gene: TRBV4-2; CDR3 length: 15
CDR3 protein: CASSGDRGIQPQHF; CDR3 DNA: TGTGCCAGCAGTGGGGACAGGGGGATTCAGCCCCAGCATTTT; clone size: NA; J gene: TRBJ1-5; D gene: TRBD1; V gene: TRBV6-1; CDR3 length: 14
CDR3 protein: CASSLVTGKGEQYF; CDR3 DNA: TGTGCCAGCAGCTTAGTTACAGGGAAGGGCGAGCAGTACTTC; clone size: few; J gene: TRBJ2-7; D gene: NA; V gene: TRBV7-2; CDR3 length: 14
CDR3 protein: CAWQETQYF; CDR3 DNA: TGCGCCTGGCAGGAGACCCAGTACTTC; clone size: NA; J gene: TRBJ2-5; D gene: NA; V gene: TRBV5-1; CDR3 length: 9
CDR3 protein: CASSLVASPSTYEQYF; CDR3 DNA: TGTGCCAGCAGCTTAGTTGCCTCGCCGTCCACCTACGAGCAGTACTTC; clone size: NA; J gene: TRBJ2-7; D gene: NA; V gene: TRBV7-2; CDR3 length: 16
CDR3 protein: CASEEKASTEAFF; CDR3 DNA: TGTGCCAGCGAGGAAAAGGCGAGCACTGAAGCTTTCTTT; clone size: many; J gene: TRBJ1-1; D gene: NA; V gene: TRBV4-2; CDR3 length: 13
CDR3 protein: CASSLRGGRFGYTF; CDR3 DNA: TGTGCCAGCAGTTTACGGGGGGGGAGGTTTGGCTACACCTTC; clone size: many; J gene: TRBJ1-2; D gene: NA; V gene: TRBV27; CDR3 length: 14
CDR3 protein: CASSQFLGNEQFF; CDR3 DNA: TGTGCCAGCAGCCAATTCCTAGGAAATGAGCAGTTCTTC; clone size: NA; J gene: TRBJ2-1; D gene: NA; V gene: TRBV14; CDR3 length: 13
CDR3 protein: CSVASGPNYEQYF; CDR3 DNA: TGCAGCGTTGCTAGCGGGCCTAACTACGAGCAGTACTTC; clone size: many; J gene: TRBJ2-7; D gene: TRBD2; V gene: TRBV29-1; CDR3 length: 13